The TCR beta chain under discussion was sequenced for a study of blood T cells in healthy people across ages. General observations from the study: It was found that TCR beta diversity correlated strongly with the percentage of naive T cells.

V lost 2 bases to trimming and J lost 5 bases, with 13 bases between them. Germline V gene data show CDR1 as MDHEN and CDR2 as SYDVKM. The CDR3 consists of 14 residues. This clonotype occurred a few times. Its antigen is as yet unknown. Donors were systemically healthy Caucasian individuals from Russia aged 6 to 90 years. Next came a second PCR, run for 7 to 11 cycles, which used a sample-barcoded 5' primer along with a J-beta primer mix. TCRdb independently ran MiXCR on the 5' RACE reads; one entry per CDR3 protein. Of a few hundred thousand distinct CDR3 sequences in the sample, roughly half were seen once.

The receptor's source is a man aged 55 to 70 in good health. The chain recombines TRBV28 with TRBJ2-7; D is tentatively TRBD1 or TRBD2 (5 bases each). The source material was blood. This CDR3 is CASSLQRDRHEQYF. CDR3 nucleotide sequence: TGTGCCAGCAGTTTACAGAGGGACCGACACGAGCAGTACTTC.